This TCR beta chain was identified in a study of PD-1 blockade in classical Hodgkin lymphoma. Each of the patients experienced relapse following autologous stem cell transplantation, and their brentuximab vedotin exposure differed. V was cut by 4 bases and J by 3 bases, with 15 bases left in between. CDR1 and CDR2 (germline): LNHDA, SQIVND (reference sequence). The CDR3 is made up of 16 amino acids. Points on this clone: Its target is unknown.

The table came from immunoSEQ multiplex PCR; TCRdb's copy has only in-frame clones and leaves some out. The sample yields 25,000 to 35,000 clones, 75% to 90% seen once. Overall study results and limits: Baseline TCR diversity was reportedly lower in newly diagnosed patients than healthy donors. Undefined causes, possibly disease activity or prior therapy, underlie the repertoire differences. The study found complete responders had baseline diversity similar to newly diagnosed patients.

The receptor was isolated from a human donor with classical Hodgkin lymphoma. Specimen: peripheral blood mononuclear cells (PBMCs), collected before the second cycle of nivolumab. This sequence joins TRBV19 and TRBJ1-4; D not resolved. The CDR3 loop reads CASSTTRPVANEKLFF. The CDR3 DNA reads TGTGCCAGTAGTACTACCCGGCCGGTGGCTAATGAAAAACTGTTTTTT.